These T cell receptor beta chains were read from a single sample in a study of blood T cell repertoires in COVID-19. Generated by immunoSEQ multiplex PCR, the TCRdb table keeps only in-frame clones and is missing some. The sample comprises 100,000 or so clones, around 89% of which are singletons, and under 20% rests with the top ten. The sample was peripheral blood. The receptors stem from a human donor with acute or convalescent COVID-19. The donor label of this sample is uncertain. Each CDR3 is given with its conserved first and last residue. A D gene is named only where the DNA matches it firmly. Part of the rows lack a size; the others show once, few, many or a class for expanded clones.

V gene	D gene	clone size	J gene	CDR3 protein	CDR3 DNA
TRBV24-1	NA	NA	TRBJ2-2	CATSDSGGRGNTGELFF	TGTGCCACCAGTGATTCAGGCGGCCGGGGGAACACCGGGGAGCTGTTTTTT
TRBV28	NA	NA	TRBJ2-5	CASSLWISEEETQYF	TGTGCCAGCAGTTTATGGATTTCGGAGGAAGAGACCCAGTACTTC
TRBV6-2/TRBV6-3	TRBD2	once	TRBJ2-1	CASSYQPGLAGEFNEQFF	TGTGCCAGCAGTTACCAACCGGGACTAGCGGGAGAATTCAATGAGCAGTTCTTC
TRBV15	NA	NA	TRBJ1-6	CATSRGLLNSPLHF	TGTGCCACCAGCAGAGGACTGCTGAATTCACCCCTCCACTTT
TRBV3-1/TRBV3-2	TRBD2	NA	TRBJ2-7	CASSLSGGPGEQYF	TGTGCCAGCAGCTTATCGGGGGGGCCCGGCGAGCAGTACTTC
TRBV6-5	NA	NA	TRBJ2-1	CASRAGVWDNEQFF	TGTGCCAGCAGGGCCGGGGTCTGGGACAATGAGCAGTTCTTC
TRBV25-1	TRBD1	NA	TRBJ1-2	CASSSTGRSLHGYTF	TGTGCCAGCAGTTCGACAGGGCGGTCACTCCATGGCTACACCTTC
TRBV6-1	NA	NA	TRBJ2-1	CASSAGDTSSYNEQFF	TGTGCCAGCAGTGCGGGAGATACCAGCTCCTACAATGAGCAGTTCTTC
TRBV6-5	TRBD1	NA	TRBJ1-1	CASRAMTGGRTEAFF	TGTGCCAGCAGGGCTATGACAGGGGGCAGGACTGAAGCTTTCTTT
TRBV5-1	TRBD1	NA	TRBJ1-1	CASSWAPGGPNTEAFF	TGCGCCAGCAGCTGGGCGCCAGGGGGGCCGAACACTGAAGCTTTCTTT
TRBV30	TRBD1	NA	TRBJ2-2	CAWKTGTGVTGELFF	TGTGCCTGGAAAACCGGGACAGGCGTTACCGGGGAGCTGTTTTTT
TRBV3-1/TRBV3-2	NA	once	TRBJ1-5	CASSQVQGHQPQHF	TGTGCCAGCAGCCAAGTACAGGGCCACCAGCCCCAGCATTTT
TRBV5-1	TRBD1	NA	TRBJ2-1	CASTLDQGATYNEQFF	TGCGCCAGCACACTTGACCAGGGGGCAACCTACAATGAGCAGTTCTTC
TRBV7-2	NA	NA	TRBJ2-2	CASSPEGSNTGELFF	TGTGCCAGCAGCCCCGAGGGTTCGAACACCGGGGAGCTGTTTTTT
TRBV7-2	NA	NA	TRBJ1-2	CASSLGGDNYGYTF	TGTGCCAGCAGCTTAGGGGGAGATAACTATGGCTACACCTTC
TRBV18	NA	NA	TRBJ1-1	CASSPPESGFTEAFF	TGTGCCAGCTCACCACCGGAGTCGGGGTTCACTGAAGCTTTCTTT
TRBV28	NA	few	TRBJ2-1	CASSKGGIVEQFF	TGTGCCAGCAGCAAAGGCGGGATTGTTGAGCAGTTCTTC
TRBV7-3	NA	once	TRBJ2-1	CASSARPGPGEEQFF	TGTGCCAGCAGCGCCCGACCGGGCCCCGGGGAGGAGCAGTTCTTC
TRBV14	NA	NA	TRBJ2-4	CASVSLSGALVKNIQYF	TGTGCCAGCGTATCCCTGTCGGGAGCCCTTGTCAAAAACATTCAGTACTTC
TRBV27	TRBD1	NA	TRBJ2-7	CASRSTGAGSYEQYF	TGTGCCAGCAGATCTACAGGGGCAGGGTCCTACGAGCAGTACTTC
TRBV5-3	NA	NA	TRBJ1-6	CARSLVEDHNSPLHF	TGTGCCAGAAGCTTGGTGGAGGACCATAATTCACCCCTCCACTTT
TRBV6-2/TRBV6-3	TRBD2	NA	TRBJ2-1	CASSYWDYDNNEQFF	TGTGCCAGCAGTTATTGGGACTACGACAACAATGAGCAGTTCTTC
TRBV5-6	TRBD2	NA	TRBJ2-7	CASSLGLAEYEQYF	TGTGCCAGCAGCTTGGGGCTAGCGGAGTACGAGCAGTACTTC
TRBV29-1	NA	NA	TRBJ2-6	CSVDSGRDSGANVLTF	TGCAGCGTTGATAGCGGACGGGACTCTGGGGCCAACGTCCTGACTTTC
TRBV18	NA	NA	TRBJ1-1	CASSPIASNTEAFF	TGTGCCAGCTCACCAATAGCATCCAACACTGAAGCTTTCTTT